Listed below are T cell receptor beta chains from one sample, sequenced in a study of blood T cells in healthy people across ages. Each CDR3 protein is one row after TCRdb ran MiXCR on the 5' RACE reads. Found here are about 970,000 distinct CDR3 sequences, roughly 51% of them singletons; the top ten hold about a fifth. The sample was blood. These receptors were taken from a woman aged 60-70 years in good health. Each CDR3 is given with its conserved first and last residue. The D gene is left open where the match is weak. For some rows the clone size is stated as once, few or many, or as a class when expanded; others skip it.

abundance	d_gene	v_gene	j_gene	CDR3nt	CDR3aa
few	.	TRBV6-6	TRBJ2-3	TGTGCCAGCAGTTACGACTACACAGATACGCAGTATTTT	CASSYDYTDTQYF
.	.	TRBV7-9	TRBJ2-5	TGTGCCAGCACCGCGGGACAGAATTGGGAGACCCAGTACTTC	CASTAGQNWETQYF
.	TRBD2	TRBV12-3/TRBV12-4	TRBJ2-1	TGTGCCAGCAGTAGGGGACTAGCGGGAGCCTCTTCCCTTTACAATGAGCAGTTCTTC	CASSRGLAGASSLYNEQFF
.	.	TRBV27	TRBJ2-2	TGTGCCAGCAGCCCCCCCAATGGGGGAGGTAACACCGGGGAGCTGTTTTTT	CASSPPNGGGNTGELFF
.	.	TRBV4-1	TRBJ2-1	TGCGCCAGCAGCCAAGATTCTAGCTTCCAATACAATGAGCAGTTCTTC	CASSQDSSFQYNEQFF
.	TRBD2	TRBV7-9	TRBJ2-6	TGTGCCAGCAGCTTAGTTCGGGGGGTCAACGTCCTGACTTTC	CASSLVRGVNVLTF
few	TRBD1	TRBV12-3/TRBV12-4	TRBJ2-7	TGTGCCAGCAGTTTAGGGACAGGGTGGGACGAGCAGTACTTC	CASSLGTGWDEQYF
.	TRBD2	TRBV28	TRBJ2-5	TGTGCCAGCAACCTAGCGGGACCTCTCGGGACCCAGTACTTC	CASNLAGPLGTQYF
.	TRBD2	TRBV5-1	TRBJ2-1	TGCGCCAGCAGCCTTGAGCGGGAGCCCTTTGACAATGAGCAGTTCTTC	CASSLEREPFDNEQFF
.	.	TRBV29-1	TRBJ2-5	TGCAGCGGGTTACGACAGTCTGAGACCCAGTACTTC	CSGLRQSETQYF
once	.	TRBV11-2	TRBJ1-4	TGTGCCAGCAGCTACACGGTTGGACGAAGAGGGAAGGGTGAAAAACTGTTTTTT	CASSYTVGRRGKGEKLFF
.	TRBD2	TRBV10-3	TRBJ2-7	TGTGCCATCAGTGATGGGGACTACTCCTGCGAGCAGTACTTC	CAISDGDYSCEQYF
.	.	TRBV5-1	TRBJ2-7	TGCGCCAGCAGCCGGTTGGCTGGGACAGCGGGAAACGAGCAGTACTTC	CASSRLAGTAGNEQYF
.	.	TRBV10-2	TRBJ1-1	TGCGCCAGCAATCGACAGGACACTGAAGCTTTCTTT	CASNRQDTEAFF
.	.	TRBV28	TRBJ1-2	TGTGCCAGCAGTTTATCCTCCGGGACGGATCTCTATGGCTACACCTTC	CASSLSSGTDLYGYTF
.	.	TRBV7-9	TRBJ1-2	TGTGCCAGCAGCTTAGACCAGGGTACAAATGGCTACACCTTC	CASSLDQGTNGYTF
few	.	TRBV10-2	TRBJ1-6	TGCGCCAGCAGTGGGGGCCCGGGGAGATTGGGTTCACCCCTCCACTTT	CASSGGPGRLGSPLHF
.	.	TRBV21-1	TRBJ2-7	TGTGCCAGTCTCTGGTCGAGGCAGTACTTC	CASLWSRQYF
few	.	TRBV12-3/TRBV12-4	TRBJ2-7	TGTGCCAGCAATACGAGGGGAGCCTCCTACGAGCAGTACTTC	CASNTRGASYEQYF
.	.	TRBV11-2	TRBJ2-3	TGTGCCAGCAGCCCGTCCCGGGTCACAGATACGCAGTATTTT	CASSPSRVTDTQYF
few	TRBD2	TRBV7-2	TRBJ2-1	TGTGCCAGCAGCTTTGGACTTAGCGGGATGGCTGAGCAGTTCTTC	CASSFGLSGMAEQFF
.	.	TRBV20-1	TRBJ1-2	TGCAGTGCTCCATCGACTGTTGGCTACACCTTC	CSAPSTVGYTF
.	.	TRBV27	TRBJ2-7	TGTGCCAGCAGTTTATCCGCCTGGGGAAGCGGGCACTACGAGCAGTACTTC	CASSLSAWGSGHYEQYF
.	TRBD2	TRBV7-2	TRBJ2-1	TGTGCCAGCAGCTCCGGACTAGCTGTCAATGAGCAGTTCTTC	CASSSGLAVNEQFF
.	.	TRBV6-5	TRBJ2-7	TGTGCCAGCAGTTACACTGAGGCGCCCTACGAGCAGTACTTC	CASSYTEAPYEQYF
once	.	TRBV11-2	TRBJ1-2	TGTGCCAGCGTTTCTTTGTCGGGAGGGGGACTCTATGGCTACACCTTC	CASVSLSGGGLYGYTF
few	.	TRBV7-9	TRBJ2-7	TGTGCCAGCAGCGATAGCCGGAGGGCCCCCTACGAGCAGTACTTC	CASSDSRRAPYEQYF
many	.	TRBV6-5	TRBJ2-1	TGTGCCAGCAGCCTGACTAGCTCCTACAATGAGCAGTTCTTC	CASSLTSSYNEQFF
.	TRBD2	TRBV10-3	TRBJ2-4	TGTGCCACCAGTGAGCCGAACCCCGCGGGGGGAGAGCAGTACTTC	CATSEPNPAGGEQYF
many	TRBD2	TRBV7-2	TRBJ2-4	TGTGCCAGCAGCCAGCGGGAGCGGGACATTCAGTACTTC	CASSQRERDIQYF
few	TRBD1	TRBV29-1	TRBJ2-1	TGCAGCGTGTGGGGGACAGGACCTTACAATGAGCAGTTCTTC	CSVWGTGPYNEQFF
few	TRBD1	TRBV29-1	TRBJ2-5	TGCAGCGTCGCAGCACAGGGGTCAGGGGAGACCCAGTACTTC	CSVAAQGSGETQYF
many	TRBD2	TRBV4-3	TRBJ2-7	TGCGCCAGCAGCCAAGGAGCGGGGGCCTACGAGCAGTACTTC	CASSQGAGAYEQYF
.	.	TRBV15	TRBJ1-5	TGTGCCACCAGCAGTATCAGCAATCAGCCCCAGCATTTT	CATSSISNQPQHF
.	.	TRBV7-2	TRBJ1-6	TGTGCCAGCAGCCGTGGACGCGGTTCACCCCTCCACTTT	CASSRGRGSPLHF
.	.	TRBV9	TRBJ1-5	TGTGCCAGCAGCGTGAGGGTAGGGGAGGTTGTAGGTCAGCCCCAGCATTTT	CASSVRVGEVVGQPQHF
.	.	TRBV6-2/TRBV6-3	TRBJ2-7	TGTGCCAGCAGGGACGGGGGTAGTTCCTACGAGCAGTACTTC	CASRDGGSSYEQYF
.	TRBD2	TRBV12-3/TRBV12-4	TRBJ2-2	TGTGCCAGCAGTTTGACTAGCGGGAAGGGCACCGGGGAGCTGTTTTTT	CASSLTSGKGTGELFF
.	TRBD2	TRBV20-1	TRBJ2-4	TGCAGTGCTAGAGATATGCCCTCGGCTAGCGGCATTCAGTACTTC	CSARDMPSASGIQYF
few	.	TRBV11-3	TRBJ2-7	TGTGCCAGCAGCTTAGAAGAGGCGGGCGAGCAGTACTTC	CASSLEEAGEQYF
.	TRBD1	TRBV28	TRBJ1-1	TGTGCCAGCAGTCTGTCGGGCAGGGGGCGAAAAGACACTGAAGCTTTCTTT	CASSLSGRGRKDTEAFF
.	.	TRBV20-1	TRBJ2-1	TGCAGTGTCCCGGAGTGGGGGTACGAAATCCTAGAATACAATGAGCAGTTCTTC	CSVPEWGYEILEYNEQFF
.	TRBD1	TRBV28	TRBJ2-4	TGTGCCAGCAGTTCCCCGGACAGGGGGTATGAGCGGTACTTC	CASSSPDRGYERYF
.	TRBD1	TRBV2	TRBJ2-1	TGTGCCAGCAGTGAAAACAGGGGCAATGAGCAGTTCTTC	CASSENRGNEQFF
.	TRBD1	TRBV12-3/TRBV12-4	TRBJ2-6	TGTGCCAGCAGATATGGACAGGGGGGCTCTGGGGCCAACGTCCTGACTTTC	CASRYGQGGSGANVLTF
few	TRBD2	TRBV20-1	TRBJ2-1	TGCAGTGCTGGATTAATCAATCCGGGACTAGCGGCCTTAGTCTACAATGAGCAGTTCTTC	CSAGLINPGLAALVYNEQFF
.	TRBD2	TRBV10-3	TRBJ2-2	TGTGCCATCAGTGAGAGGGGACTAGCGGGAGCCCTCCCCACCGGGGAGCTGTTTTTT	CAISERGLAGALPTGELFF
.	TRBD1	TRBV6-5	TRBJ2-7	TGTGCCAGCAGTTTTCCGCTCCAGGGACAGGGGAAAACAAACTCCTACGAGCAGTACTTC	CASSFPLQGQGKTNSYEQYF
once	.	TRBV6-1	TRBJ2-1	TGTGCCAGCAGGACACTAGCAGGAGGCGGCTACAATGAGCAGTTCTTC	CASRTLAGGGYNEQFF
.	.	TRBV3-1	TRBJ1-4	TGTGCCAGCAGCCCGTCGTCGGAAAAACTGTTTTTT	CASSPSSEKLFF
.	.	TRBV5-1	TRBJ2-7	TGCGCCAGCAGCTTGGGGTCTCCGAGGGAGCAGTACTTC	CASSLGSPREQYF
.	TRBD2	TRBV4-1	TRBJ2-1	TGCGCCAGCAGCGAGCGCTTAGCGGGAGGGCACTTTGAGCAGTTCTTC	CASSERLAGGHFEQFF
.	.	TRBV20-1	TRBJ1-6	TGCAGTGCTGGGGGACGGATTAATTCACCCCTCCACTTT	CSAGGRINSPLHF
.	TRBD2	TRBV2	TRBJ2-5	TGTGCCAGCAGTGTTAGCGGGAGTCCAGAGACCCAGTACTTC	CASSVSGSPETQYF
.	.	TRBV28	TRBJ2-6	TGTGCCAGCAGTCGTCCGGCCTCTGGGGCCAACGTCCTGACTTTC	CASSRPASGANVLTF